This T cell receptor (beta chain) stems from a study of T cell repertoires in cytomegalovirus infection. Across the study: CMV epitopes that were recently identified and HLA-C-restricted were used alongside well-studied HLA-B-restricted ones. Public TCR beta signatures marked donors with CMV infection and the matching HLA.

Turning to this clonotype: Its antigen is not identified.

General study results and limits: Summed public TCR beta family frequency identified CMV carriers bearing the relevant HLA. The ex vivo response was dominated by HLA-C-restricted CMV-specific TCR beta clonotypes.

TCRdb reprocessed the reads via MiXCR and lists one record per CDR3 protein. The table shows around 340,000 distinct CDR3 sequences, with 29% occurring only once. The CDR3 is made up of 14 amino acids. The germline V and J ends were trimmed by 9 bases and 6 bases, with 18 bases remaining between them. This sequence originates from a human donor in good health (CMV status not recorded). Some clones in this sample may be carry-over from other donors' samples. The V and J genes are TRBV12-3 or TRBV12-4 and TRBJ1-5; D not resolved. The sample here was cultured PBMCs, taken from culture after CMV antigen stimulation. The CDR3 coding sequence is TGTGCCAGTCGGGCCTCGGTGGAGGGTCAGCCCCAGCATTTT. Translated, it gives CASRASVEGQPQHF.